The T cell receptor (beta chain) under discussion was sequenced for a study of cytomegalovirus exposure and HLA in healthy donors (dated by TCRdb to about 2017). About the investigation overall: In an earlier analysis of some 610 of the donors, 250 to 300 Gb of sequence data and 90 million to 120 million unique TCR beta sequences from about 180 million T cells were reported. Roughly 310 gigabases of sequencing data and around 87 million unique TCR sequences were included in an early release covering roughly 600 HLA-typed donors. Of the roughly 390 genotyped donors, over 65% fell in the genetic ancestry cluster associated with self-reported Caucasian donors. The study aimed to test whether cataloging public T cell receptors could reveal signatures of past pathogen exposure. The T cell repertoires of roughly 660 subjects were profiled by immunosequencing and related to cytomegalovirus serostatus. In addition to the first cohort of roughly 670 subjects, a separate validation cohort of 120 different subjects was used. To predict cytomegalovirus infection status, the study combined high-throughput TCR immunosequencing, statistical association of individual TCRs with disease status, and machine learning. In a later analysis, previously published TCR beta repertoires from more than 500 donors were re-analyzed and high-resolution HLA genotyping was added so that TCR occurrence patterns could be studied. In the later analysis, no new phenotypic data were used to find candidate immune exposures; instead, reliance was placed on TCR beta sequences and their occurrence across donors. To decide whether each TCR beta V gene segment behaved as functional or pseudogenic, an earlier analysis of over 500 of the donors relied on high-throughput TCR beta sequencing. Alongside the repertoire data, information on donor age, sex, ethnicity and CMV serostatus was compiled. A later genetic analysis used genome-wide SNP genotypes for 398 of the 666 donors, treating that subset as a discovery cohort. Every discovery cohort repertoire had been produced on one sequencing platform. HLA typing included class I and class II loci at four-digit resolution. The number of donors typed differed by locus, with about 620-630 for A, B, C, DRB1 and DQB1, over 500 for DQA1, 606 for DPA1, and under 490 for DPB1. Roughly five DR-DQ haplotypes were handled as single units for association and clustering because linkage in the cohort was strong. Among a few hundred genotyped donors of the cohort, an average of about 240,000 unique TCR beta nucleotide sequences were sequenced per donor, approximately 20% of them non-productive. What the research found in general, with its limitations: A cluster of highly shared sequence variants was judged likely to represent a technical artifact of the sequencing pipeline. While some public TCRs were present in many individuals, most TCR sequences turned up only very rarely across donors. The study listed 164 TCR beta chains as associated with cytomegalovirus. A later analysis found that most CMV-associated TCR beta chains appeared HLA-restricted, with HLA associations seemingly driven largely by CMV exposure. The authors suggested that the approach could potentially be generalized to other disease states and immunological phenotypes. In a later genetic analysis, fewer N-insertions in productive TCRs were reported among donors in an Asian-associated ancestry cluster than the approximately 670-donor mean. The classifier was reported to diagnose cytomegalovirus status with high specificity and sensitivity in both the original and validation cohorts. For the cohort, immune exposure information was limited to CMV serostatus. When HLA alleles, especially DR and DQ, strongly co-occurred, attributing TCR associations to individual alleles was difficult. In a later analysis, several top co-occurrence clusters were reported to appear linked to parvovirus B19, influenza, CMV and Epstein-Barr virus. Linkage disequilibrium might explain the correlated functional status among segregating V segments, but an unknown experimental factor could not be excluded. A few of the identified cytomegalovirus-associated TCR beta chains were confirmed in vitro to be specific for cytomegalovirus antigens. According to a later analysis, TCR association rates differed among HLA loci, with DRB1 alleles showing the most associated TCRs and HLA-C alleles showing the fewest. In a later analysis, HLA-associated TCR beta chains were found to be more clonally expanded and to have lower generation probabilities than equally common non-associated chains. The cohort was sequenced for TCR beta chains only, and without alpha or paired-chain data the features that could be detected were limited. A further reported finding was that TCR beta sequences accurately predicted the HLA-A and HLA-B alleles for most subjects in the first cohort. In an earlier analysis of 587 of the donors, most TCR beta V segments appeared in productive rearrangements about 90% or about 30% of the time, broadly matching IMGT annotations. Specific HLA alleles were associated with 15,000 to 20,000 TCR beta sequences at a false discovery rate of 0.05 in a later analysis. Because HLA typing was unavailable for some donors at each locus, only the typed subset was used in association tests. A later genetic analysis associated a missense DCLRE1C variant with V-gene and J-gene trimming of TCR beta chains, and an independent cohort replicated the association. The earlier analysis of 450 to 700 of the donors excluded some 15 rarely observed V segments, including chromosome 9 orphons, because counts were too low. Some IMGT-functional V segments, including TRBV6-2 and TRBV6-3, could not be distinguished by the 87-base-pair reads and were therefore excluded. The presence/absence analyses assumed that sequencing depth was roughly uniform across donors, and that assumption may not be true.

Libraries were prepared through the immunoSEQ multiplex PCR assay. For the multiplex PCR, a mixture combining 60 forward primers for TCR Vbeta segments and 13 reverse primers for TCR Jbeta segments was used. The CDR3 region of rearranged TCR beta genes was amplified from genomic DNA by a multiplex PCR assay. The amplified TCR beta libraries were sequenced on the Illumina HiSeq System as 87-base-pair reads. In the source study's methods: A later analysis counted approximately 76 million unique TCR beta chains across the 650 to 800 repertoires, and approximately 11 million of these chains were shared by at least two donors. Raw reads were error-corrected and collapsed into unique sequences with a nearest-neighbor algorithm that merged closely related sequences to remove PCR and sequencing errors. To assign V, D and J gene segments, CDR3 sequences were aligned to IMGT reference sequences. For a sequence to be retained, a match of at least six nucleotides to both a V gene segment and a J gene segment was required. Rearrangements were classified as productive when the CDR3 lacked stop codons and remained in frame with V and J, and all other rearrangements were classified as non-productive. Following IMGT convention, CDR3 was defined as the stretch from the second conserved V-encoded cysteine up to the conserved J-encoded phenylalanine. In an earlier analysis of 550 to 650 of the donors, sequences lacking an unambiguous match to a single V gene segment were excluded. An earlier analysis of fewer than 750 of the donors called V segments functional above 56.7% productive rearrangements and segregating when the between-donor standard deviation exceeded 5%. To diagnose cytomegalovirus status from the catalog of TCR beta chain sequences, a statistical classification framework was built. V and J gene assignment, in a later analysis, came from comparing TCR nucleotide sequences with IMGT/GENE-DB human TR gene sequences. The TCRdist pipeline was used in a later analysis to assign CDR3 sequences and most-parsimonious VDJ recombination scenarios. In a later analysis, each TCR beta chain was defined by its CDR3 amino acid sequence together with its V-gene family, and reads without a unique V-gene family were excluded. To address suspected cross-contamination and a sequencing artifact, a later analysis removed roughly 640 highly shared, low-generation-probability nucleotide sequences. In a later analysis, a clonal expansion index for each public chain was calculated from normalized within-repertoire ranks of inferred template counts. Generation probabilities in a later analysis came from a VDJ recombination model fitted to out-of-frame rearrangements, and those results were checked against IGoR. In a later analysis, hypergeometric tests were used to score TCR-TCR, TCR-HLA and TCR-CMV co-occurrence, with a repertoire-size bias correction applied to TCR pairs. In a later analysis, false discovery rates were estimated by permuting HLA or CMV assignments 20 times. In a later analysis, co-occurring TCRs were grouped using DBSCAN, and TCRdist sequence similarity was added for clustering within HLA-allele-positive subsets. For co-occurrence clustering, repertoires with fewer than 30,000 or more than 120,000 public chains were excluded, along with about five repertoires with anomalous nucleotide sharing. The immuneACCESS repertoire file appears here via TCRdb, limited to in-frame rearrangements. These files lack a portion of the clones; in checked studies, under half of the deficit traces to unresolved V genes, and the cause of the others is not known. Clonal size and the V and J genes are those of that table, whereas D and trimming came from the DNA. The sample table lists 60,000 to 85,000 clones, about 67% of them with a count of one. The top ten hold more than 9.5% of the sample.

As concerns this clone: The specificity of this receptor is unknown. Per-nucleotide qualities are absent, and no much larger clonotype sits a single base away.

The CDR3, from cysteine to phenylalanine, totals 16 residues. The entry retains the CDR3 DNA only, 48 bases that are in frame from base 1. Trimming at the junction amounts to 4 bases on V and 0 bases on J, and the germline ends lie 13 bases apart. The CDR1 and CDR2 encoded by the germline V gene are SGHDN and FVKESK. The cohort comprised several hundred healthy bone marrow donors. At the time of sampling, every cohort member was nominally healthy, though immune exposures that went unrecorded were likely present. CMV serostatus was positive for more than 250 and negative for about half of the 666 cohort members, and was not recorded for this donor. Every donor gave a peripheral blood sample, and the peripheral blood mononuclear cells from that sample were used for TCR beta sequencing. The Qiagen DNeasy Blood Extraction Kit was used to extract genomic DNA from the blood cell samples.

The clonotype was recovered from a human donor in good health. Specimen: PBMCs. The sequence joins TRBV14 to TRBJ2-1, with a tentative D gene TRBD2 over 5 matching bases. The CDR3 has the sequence CASSPLDFYSYNEQFF. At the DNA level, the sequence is TGTGCCAGCAGCCCCCTGGACTTTTACTCCTACAATGAGCAGTTCTTC.